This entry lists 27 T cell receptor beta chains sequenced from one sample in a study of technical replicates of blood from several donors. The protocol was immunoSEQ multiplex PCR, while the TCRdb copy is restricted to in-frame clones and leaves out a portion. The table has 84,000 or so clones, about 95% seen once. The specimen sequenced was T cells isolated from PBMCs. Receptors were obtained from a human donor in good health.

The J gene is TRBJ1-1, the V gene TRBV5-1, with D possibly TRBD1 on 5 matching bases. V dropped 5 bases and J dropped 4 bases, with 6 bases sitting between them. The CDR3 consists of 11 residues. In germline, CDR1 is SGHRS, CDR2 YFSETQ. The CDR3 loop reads CASRQGTEAFF. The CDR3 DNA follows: TGCGCCAGCAGGCAGGGCACTGAAGCTTTCTTT.

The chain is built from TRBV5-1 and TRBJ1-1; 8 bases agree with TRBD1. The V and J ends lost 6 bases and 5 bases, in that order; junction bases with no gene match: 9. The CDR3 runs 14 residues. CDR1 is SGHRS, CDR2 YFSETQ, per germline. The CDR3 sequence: CASTPWTGRTEAFF. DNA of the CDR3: TGCGCCAGCACCCCTTGGACAGGGAGAACTGAAGCTTTCTTT.

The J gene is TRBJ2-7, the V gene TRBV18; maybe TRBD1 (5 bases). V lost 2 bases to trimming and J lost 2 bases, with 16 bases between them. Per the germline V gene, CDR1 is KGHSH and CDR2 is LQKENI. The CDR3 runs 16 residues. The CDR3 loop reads CASSPTDREPTYEQYF. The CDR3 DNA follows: TGTGCCAGCTCACCAACTGACAGAGAACCCACCTACGAGCAGTACTTC.

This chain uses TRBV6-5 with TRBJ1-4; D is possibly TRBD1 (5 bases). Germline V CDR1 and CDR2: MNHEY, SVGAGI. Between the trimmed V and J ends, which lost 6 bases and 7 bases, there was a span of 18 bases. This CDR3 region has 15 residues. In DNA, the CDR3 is TGTGCCAGCAGCCGAGGGACGCGGGAAATTGAAAAACTGTTTTTT. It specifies CASSRGTREIEKLFF.

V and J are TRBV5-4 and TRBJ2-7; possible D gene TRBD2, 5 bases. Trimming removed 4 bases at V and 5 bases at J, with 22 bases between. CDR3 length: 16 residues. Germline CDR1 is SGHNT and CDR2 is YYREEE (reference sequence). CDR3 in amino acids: CASSQVPPGLMHEQYF. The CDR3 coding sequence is TGTGCCAGCAGCCAAGTCCCCCCAGGACTCATGCACGAGCAGTACTTC.

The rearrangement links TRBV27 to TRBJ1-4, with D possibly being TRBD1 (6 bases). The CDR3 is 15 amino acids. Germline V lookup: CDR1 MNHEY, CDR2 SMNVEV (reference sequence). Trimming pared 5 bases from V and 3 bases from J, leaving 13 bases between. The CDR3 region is CASSNRGASNEKLFF. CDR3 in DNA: TGTGCCAGCAGTAACCGGGGGGCATCTAATGAAAAACTGTTTTTT.

CDR3 bases: TGTGCCAGTAGTATTTTAGCGGGGGGGCGCCAAGAGACCCAGTACTTC. This translates into CASSILAGGRQETQYF. This chain connects TRBV19 to TRBJ2-5; TRBD2 aligns across 11 bases. The CDR3 has 16 amino acids. Germline V lookup: CDR1 LNHDA, CDR2 SQIVND (reference sequence). Trimming at V came to 3 bases and at J to 1 base, leaving 4 bases not matched to a gene.

Here the CDR3 reads CASRPPLGTGYAGVLGTEAFF. The CDR3 region has the DNA TGTGCCAGCAGGCCCCCTTTGGGGACAGGGTACGCTGGGGTCCTCGGCACTGAAGCTTTCTTT. The chain links TRBV27 to TRBJ1-1; 9 bases agree with TRBD1. Looked up from germline, CDR1 is MNHEY and CDR2 is SMNVEV (reference sequence). V shed 6 bases and J 4 bases; nucleotides not matched to a gene: 27. The CDR3 loop spans 21 amino acids.

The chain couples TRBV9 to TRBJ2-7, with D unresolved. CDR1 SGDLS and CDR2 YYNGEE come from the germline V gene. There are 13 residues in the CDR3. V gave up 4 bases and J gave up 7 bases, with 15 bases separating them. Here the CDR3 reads CASSPNPGLEQYF. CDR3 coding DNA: TGTGCCAGCAGCCCCAACCCGGGTTTGGAGCAGTACTTC.

CDR3 DNA: TGTGCCAGCTACGAGGGCGCTTACTACGAGCAGTACTTC. Protein sequence: CASYEGAYYEQYF. V usage is TRBV2 and J usage is TRBJ2-7, with D possibly being TRBD2 (5 bases). Trimming pared 8 bases from V and 3 bases from J, leaving 14 bases between. CDR3 length equals 13 residues. Germline V gene data show CDR1 as SNHLY and CDR2 as FYNNEI.

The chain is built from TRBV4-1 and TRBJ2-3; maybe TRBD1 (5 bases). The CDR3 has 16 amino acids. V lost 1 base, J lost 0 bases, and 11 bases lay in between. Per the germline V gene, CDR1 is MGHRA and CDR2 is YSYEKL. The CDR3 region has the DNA TGCGCCAGCAGCCAAGGGGGCGCAGCTAGCACAGATACGCAGTATTTT. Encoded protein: CASSQGGAASTDTQYF.

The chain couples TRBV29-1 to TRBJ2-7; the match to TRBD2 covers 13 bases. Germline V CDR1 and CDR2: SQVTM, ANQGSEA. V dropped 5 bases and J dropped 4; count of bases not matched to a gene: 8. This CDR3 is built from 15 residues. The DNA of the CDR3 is TGCAGCGTTCTATGGACTAGCGGGAGTACATACGAGCAGTACTTC. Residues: CSVLWTSGSTYEQYF.

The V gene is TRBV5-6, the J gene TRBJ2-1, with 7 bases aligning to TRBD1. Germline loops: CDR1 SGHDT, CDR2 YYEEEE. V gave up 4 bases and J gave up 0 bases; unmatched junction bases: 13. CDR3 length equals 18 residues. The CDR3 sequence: CASSAGIQGLSSYNEQFF. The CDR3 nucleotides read TGTGCCAGCAGCGCCGGAATACAGGGGTTGAGCTCCTACAATGAGCAGTTCTTC. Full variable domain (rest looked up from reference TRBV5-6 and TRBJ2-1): DAGVTQSPTHLIKTRGQQVTLRCSPKSGHDTVSWYQQALGQGPQFIFQYYEEEERQRGNFPDRFSGHQFPNYSSELNVNALLLGDSALYLCASSAGIQGLSSYNEQFFGPGTRLTVL.

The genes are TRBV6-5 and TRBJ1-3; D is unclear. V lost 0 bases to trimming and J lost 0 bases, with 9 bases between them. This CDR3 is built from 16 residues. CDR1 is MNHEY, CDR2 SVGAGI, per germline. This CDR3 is CASSYSRSSSGNTIYF. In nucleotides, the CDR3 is TGTGCCAGCAGTTACTCGAGATCGAGCTCTGGAAACACCATATATTTT.

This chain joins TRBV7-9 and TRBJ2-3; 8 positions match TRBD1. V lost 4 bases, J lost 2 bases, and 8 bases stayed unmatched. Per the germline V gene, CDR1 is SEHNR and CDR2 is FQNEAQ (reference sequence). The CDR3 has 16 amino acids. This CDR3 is CASSSWDRQVTDTQYF. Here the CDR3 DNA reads TGTGCCAGCAGCTCATGGGACAGGCAAGTCACAGATACGCAGTATTTT.

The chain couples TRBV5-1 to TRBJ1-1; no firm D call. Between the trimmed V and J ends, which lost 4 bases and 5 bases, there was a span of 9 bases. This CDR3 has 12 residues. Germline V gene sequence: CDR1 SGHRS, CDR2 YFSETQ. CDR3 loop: CASSGGGTEAFF. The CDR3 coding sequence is TGCGCCAGCAGCGGTGGAGGGACTGAAGCTTTCTTT.

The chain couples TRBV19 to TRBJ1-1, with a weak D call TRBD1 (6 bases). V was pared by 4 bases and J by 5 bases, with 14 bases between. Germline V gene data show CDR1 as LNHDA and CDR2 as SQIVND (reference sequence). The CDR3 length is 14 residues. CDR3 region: CASSRKTGYTEAFF. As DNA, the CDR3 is TGTGCCAGTAGTAGAAAAACAGGGTATACTGAAGCTTTCTTT.

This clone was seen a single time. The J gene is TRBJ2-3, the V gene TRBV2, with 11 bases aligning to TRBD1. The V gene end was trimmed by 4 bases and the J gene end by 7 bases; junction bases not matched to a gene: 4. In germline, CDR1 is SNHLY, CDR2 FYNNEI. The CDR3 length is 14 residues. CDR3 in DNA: TGTGCCAGCAGTGCAGGACAGGGGGCAAATACGCAGTATTTT. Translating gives CASSAGQGANTQYF.

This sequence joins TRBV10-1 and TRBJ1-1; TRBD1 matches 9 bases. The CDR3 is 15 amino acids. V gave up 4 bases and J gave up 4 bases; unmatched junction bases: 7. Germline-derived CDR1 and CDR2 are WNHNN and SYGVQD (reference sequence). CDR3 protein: CASSAVPTGGTEAFF. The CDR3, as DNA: TGCGCCAGCAGTGCGGTCCCGACAGGGGGCACTGAAGCTTTCTTT.

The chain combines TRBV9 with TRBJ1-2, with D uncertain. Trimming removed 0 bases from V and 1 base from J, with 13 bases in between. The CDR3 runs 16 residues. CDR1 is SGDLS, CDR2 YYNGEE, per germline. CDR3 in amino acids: CASSVATNGDNYGYTF. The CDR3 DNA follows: TGTGCCAGCAGCGTAGCTACGAACGGGGATAACTATGGCTACACCTTC.

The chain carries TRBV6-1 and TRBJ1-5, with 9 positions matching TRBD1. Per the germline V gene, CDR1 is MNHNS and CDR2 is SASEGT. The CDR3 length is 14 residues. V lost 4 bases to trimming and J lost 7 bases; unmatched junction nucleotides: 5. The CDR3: CASSVTGGGQPQHF. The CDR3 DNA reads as TGTGCCAGCAGTGTAACAGGGGGCGGACAGCCCCAGCATTTT.

The CDR3 coding sequence is TGTGCCAGTAGTATGATCGCGGGAAATCAGCCCCAGCATTTT. The encoded protein is CASSMIAGNQPQHF. The genes are TRBV19 and TRBJ1-5; D unclear. The V and J ends lost 3 bases and 4 bases respectively, with 10 bases between them. Looked up from germline, CDR1 is LNHDA and CDR2 is SQIVND (reference sequence). This CDR3 comprises 14 residues.

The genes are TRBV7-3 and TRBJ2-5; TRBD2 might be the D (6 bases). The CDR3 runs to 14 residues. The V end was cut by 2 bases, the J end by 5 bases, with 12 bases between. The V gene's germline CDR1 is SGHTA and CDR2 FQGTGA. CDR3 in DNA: TGTGCCAGCAGCTTAGTGGCAGGGAGGGAGACCCAGTACTTC. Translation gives CASSLVAGRETQYF.

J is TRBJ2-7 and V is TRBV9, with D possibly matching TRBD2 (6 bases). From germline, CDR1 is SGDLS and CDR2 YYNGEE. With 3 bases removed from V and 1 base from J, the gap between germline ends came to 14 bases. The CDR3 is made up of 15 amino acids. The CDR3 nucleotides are TGTGCCAGCAGCGCAGGTCTAGCGCAGTCCTACGAGCAGTACTTC. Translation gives CASSAGLAQSYEQYF.

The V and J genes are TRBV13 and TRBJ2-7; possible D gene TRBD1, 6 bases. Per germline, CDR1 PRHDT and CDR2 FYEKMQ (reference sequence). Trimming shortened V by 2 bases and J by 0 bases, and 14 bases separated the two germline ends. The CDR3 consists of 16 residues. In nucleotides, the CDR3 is TGTGCCAGCAGCTTATCGACTACACAGGGCTCCTACGAGCAGTACTTC. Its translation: CASSLSTTQGSYEQYF.

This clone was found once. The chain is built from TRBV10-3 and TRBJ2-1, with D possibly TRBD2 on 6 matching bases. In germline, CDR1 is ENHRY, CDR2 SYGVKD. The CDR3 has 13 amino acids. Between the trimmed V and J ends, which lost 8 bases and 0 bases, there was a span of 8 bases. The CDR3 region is CAIAGLSYNEQFF. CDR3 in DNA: TGTGCCATCGCGGGACTCTCCTACAATGAGCAGTTCTTC.

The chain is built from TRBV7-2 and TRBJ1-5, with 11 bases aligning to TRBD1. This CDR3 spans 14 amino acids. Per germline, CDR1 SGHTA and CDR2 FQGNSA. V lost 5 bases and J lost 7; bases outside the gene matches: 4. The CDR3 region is CASSLGQGGQPQHF. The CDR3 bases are TGTGCCAGCAGCCTGGGACAGGGGGGACAGCCCCAGCATTTT.